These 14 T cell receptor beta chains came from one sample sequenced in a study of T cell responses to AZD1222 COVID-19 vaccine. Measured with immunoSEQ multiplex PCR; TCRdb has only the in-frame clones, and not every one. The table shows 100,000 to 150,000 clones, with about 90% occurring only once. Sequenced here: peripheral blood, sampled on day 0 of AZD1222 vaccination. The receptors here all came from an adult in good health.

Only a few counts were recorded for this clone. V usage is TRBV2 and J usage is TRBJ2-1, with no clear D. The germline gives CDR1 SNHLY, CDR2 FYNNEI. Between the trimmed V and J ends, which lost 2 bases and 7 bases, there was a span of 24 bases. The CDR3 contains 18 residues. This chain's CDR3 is CASSELLGAESKENEQFF. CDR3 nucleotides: TGTGCCAGCAGTGAACTGTTAGGCGCGGAATCTAAGGAGAATGAGCAGTTCTTC. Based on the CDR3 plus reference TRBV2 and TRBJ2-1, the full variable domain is EPEVTQTPSHQVTQMGQEVILRCVPISNHLYFYWYRQILGQKVEFLVSFYNNEISEKSEIFDDQFSVERPDGSNFTLKIRSTKLEDSAMYFCASSELLGAESKENEQFFGPGTRLTVL.

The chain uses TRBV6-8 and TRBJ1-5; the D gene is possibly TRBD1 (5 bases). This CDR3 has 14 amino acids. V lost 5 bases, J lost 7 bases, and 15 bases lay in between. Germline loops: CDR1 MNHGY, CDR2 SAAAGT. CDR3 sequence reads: CASSHDSEGQPQHF. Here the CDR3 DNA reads TGTGCCAGCAGTCATGACAGCGAGGGGCAGCCCCAGCATTTT.

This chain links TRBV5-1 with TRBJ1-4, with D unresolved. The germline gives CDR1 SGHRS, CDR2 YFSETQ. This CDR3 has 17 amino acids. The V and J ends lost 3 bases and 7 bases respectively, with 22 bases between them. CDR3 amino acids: CASSSDGQLQLGEKLFF. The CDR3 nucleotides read TGCGCCAGCAGCTCCGACGGGCAACTGCAACTAGGTGAAAAACTGTTTTTT.

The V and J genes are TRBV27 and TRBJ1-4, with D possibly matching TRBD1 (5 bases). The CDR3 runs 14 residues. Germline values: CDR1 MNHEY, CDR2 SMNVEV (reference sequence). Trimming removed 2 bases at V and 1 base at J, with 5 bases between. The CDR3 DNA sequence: TGTGCCAGCAGTTTAGGGGGAACTAATGAAAAACTGTTTTTT. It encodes CASSLGGTNEKLFF.

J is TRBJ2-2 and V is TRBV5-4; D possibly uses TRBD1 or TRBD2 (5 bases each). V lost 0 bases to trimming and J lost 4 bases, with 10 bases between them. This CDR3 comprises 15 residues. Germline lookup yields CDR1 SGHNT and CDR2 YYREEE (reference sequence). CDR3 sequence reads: CASSLAGTSTGELFF. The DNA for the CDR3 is TGTGCCAGCAGCTTGGCCGGGACCTCCACCGGGGAGCTGTTTTTT.

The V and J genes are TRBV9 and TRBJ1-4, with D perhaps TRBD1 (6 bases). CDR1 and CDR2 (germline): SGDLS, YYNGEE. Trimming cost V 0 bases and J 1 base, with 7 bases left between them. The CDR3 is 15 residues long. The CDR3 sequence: CASSVVGQTNEKLFF. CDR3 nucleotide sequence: TGTGCCAGCAGCGTAGTGGGACAAACTAATGAAAAACTGTTTTTT. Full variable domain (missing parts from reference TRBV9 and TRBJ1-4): DSGVTQTPKHLITATGQRVTLRCSPRSGDLSVYWYQQSLDQGLQFLIQYYNGEERAKGNILERFSAQQFPDLHSELNLSSLELGDSALYFCASSVVGQTNEKLFFGSGTQLSVL.

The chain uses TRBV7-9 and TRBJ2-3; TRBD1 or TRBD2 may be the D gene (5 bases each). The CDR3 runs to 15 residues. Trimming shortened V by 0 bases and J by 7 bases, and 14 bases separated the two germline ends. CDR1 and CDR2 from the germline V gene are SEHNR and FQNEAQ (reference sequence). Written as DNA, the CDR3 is TGTGCCAGCAGCTTAGCCGGGGCAAAAGGGAATACGCAGTATTTT. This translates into CASSLAGAKGNTQYF.

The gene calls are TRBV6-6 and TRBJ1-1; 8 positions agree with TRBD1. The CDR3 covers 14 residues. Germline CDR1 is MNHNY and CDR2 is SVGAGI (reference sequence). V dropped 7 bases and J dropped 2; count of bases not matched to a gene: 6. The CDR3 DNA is TGTGCCAGCACCGGACAGGGAAGAAACACTGAAGCTTTCTTT. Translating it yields CASTGQGRNTEAFF.

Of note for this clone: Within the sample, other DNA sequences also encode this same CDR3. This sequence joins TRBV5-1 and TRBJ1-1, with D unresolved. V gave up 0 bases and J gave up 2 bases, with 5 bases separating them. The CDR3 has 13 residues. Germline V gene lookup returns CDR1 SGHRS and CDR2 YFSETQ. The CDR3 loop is CASSLEVNTEAFF. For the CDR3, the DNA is TGCGCCAGCAGCTTGGAAGTTAACACTGAAGCTTTCTTT.

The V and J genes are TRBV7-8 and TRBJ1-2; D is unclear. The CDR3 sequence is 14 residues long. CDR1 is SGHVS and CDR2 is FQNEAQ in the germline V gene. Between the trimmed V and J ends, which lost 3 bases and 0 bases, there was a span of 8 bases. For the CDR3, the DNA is TGTGCCAGCAGCTTGTCCGAATCTAACTATGGCTACACCTTC. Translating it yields CASSLSESNYGYTF.

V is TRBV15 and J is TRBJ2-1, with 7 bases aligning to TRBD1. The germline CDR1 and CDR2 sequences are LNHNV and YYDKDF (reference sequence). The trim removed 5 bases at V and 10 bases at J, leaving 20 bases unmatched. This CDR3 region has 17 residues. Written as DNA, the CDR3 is TGTGCCACCAGCTCGAGTCAAGGGGGCGCGGTGATATACGAGCAGTTCTTC. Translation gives CATSSSQGGAVIYEQFF.

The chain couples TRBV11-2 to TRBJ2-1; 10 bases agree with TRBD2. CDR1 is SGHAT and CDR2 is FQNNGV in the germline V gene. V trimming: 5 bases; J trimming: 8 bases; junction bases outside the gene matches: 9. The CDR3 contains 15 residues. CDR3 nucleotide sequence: TGTGCCAGCAGCCTTATCAGCGGGAGGGATTATGAGCAGTTCTTC. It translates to CASSLISGRDYEQFF.

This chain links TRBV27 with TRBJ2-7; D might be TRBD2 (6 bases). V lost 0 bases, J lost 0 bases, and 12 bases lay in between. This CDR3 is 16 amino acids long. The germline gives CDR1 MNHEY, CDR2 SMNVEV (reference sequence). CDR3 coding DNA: TGTGCCAGCAGTTTATCTCCAGGGACTTACTCCTACGAGCAGTACTTC. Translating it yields CASSLSPGTYSYEQYF.

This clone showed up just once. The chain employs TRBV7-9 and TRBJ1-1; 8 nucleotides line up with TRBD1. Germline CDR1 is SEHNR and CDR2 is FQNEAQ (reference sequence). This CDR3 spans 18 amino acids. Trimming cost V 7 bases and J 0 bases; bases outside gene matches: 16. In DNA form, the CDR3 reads TGTGCCAGCACCCTTATTCTTACAGGGGGAGACATGAACACTGAAGCTTTCTTT. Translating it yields CASTLILTGGDMNTEAFF.